The clone carrying this T cell receptor beta chain was counted between two and nine times. Every sample gave at least 6 micrograms of total RNA when it was extracted. These data are taken from a study of blood T cells in healthy people across ages. The second PCR ran 7 to 11 cycles with a sample-barcoded 5' primer and J-beta primers. TCRdb recomputed calls from the 5' RACE reads with MiXCR, one row per CDR3 protein. The sample has 1.5 million to 1.8 million distinct CDR3 sequences; less than 45% are singletons. Looked up from germline, CDR1 is LGHNA and CDR2 is YNFKEQ. The CDR3 contains 16 residues. With 1 base clipped from V and 4 bases from J, the junction kept 6 bases outside the gene matches.

The specimen was blood. The sequence derives from a young woman in good health. V is TRBV4-2 and J is TRBJ2-1; 8 nucleotides agree with TRBD2. CDR3 residues: CASSQAGGRTYNEQFF. Here the CDR3 DNA reads TGTGCCAGCAGCCAAGCTGGCGGGAGGACATACAATGAGCAGTTCTTC.